The 5 T cell receptor beta chains given below trace back to one sample, sequenced in a study of blood T cell repertoires in COVID-19 (TCRdb year 2020). The library was obtained by the immunoSEQ multiplex PCR assay. As stored in TCRdb, this immuneACCESS dataset retains in-frame rearrangements with V and J assigned. A fraction of the clones does not appear; measured against another copy, unresolved V genes explain less than half of the discrepancy, and the remainder lacks a known reason. This sample gives 210,000 or so clones in total; approximately 81% of them show up just once. The top ten clones comprise around 10% of the sample. The sample consisted of PBMCs or T cells enriched from blood (not recorded which). These receptors all come from a woman aged 45-65 years with acute COVID-19.

The J gene is TRBJ1-6, the V gene TRBV28; perhaps TRBD1 as D (5 bases). The CDR3 runs 16 residues. With 6 bases removed from V and 8 bases from J, the gap between germline ends came to 20 bases. Looked up from germline, CDR1 is MDHEN and CDR2 is SYDVKM. The CDR3 spells CASRPIKGVIDSPLHF. CDR3 DNA: TGTGCCAGCAGACCAATCAAAGGGGTCATAGATTCACCCCTCCACTTT.

The chain couples TRBV28 to TRBJ1-3; 11 positions match TRBD1. Germline loops: CDR1 MDHEN, CDR2 SYDVKM. V gave up 5 bases and J gave up 9 bases; unmatched junction bases: 3. The CDR3 sequence is 13 residues long. This CDR3 reads CASSPGQGATIYF. The CDR3 DNA follows: TGTGCCAGCAGTCCAGGACAGGGGGCCACCATATATTTT. Full variable domain (remainder filled in from reference TRBV28 and TRBJ1-3): DVKVTQSSRYLVKRTGEKVFLECVQDMDHENMFWYRQDPGLGLRLIYFSYDVKMKEKGDIPEGYSVSREKKERFSLILESASTNQTSMYLCASSPGQGATIYFGEGSWLTVV.

This clone was counted only a few times. The chain couples TRBV7-9 to TRBJ2-5, with 9 bases aligning to TRBD2. Germline assignment: CDR1 SEHNR and CDR2 FQNEAQ (reference sequence). CDR3 length equals 16 residues. The V and J ends lost 6 bases and 4 bases, in that order; junction bases with no gene match: 12. CDR3 DNA sequence: TGTGCCAGCAGTAAGGTTAGGACTAGCGAGGTAGAGACCCAGTACTTC. This translates into CASSKVRTSEVETQYF.

The rearrangement links TRBV5-1 to TRBJ2-1, with D tentatively TRBD2 (6 bases). The V and J ends lost 2 bases and 9 bases respectively, with 12 bases between them. The CDR3 spans 13 residues. Germline V gives CDR1 SGHRS, CDR2 YFSETQ. This CDR3 reads CASSFTGVLEQFF. The CDR3 bases are TGCGCCAGCAGCTTCACGGGAGTTCTTGAGCAGTTCTTC.

The chain links TRBV12-3 or TRBV12-4 to TRBJ2-7; D unresolved. Trimming took 1 base from V and 5 from J, leaving 6 bases between them. The CDR3 totals 12 residues. The CDR3 DNA is TGTGCCAGCAGTTTAGGACTCCACGAGCAGTACTTC. Translation: CASSLGLHEQYF.